The present TCR beta chain was sequenced within a study of STAT3 mutations in large granular lymphocyte leukemia. About this clone itself: No antigen is known for it.

V shed 0 bases and J shed 0 bases, with 6 bases lying between them. The germline V gene encodes CDR1 SGDLS and CDR2 YYNGEE. The CDR3 is made up of 15 amino acids. General study findings and limits: Every T-LGLL patient had at least one immunodominant TCRbeta clonotype. Clonal expansion was inferred from other time points because no sample existed at each clone's first appearance.

TCRdb keeps only in-frame clones here, not all; method: immunoSEQ multiplex PCR. The table shows some 10,000 clones, with 70% to 90% occurring only once. The clonotype originates from a man between 60 and 75 years old with T-cell large granular lymphocyte leukemia. Some clones in this sample may be carry-over from other donors' samples. The chain employs TRBV9 and TRBJ2-2, with D uncertain. The specimen sequenced was peripheral blood mononuclear cells. CDR3 DNA: TGTGCCAGCAGCGTAGCCGGTGCGAACACCGGGGAGCTGTTTTTT. It is translated as CASSVAGANTGELFF.